The 30 T cell receptor beta chains presented below share a single source sample, sequenced in a study of T cell responses to AZD1222 COVID-19 vaccine. Profiling relied on immunoSEQ multiplex PCR, and the TCRdb table lists in-frame clones only, not all of them. The profile shows around 190,000 clones, 70% to 90% of them singletons. The starting material was peripheral blood, obtained 28 days after the second AZD1222 dose. The receptors come from an adult who received the AZD1222 COVID-19 vaccine.

In nucleotides, the CDR3 is TGTGCCAGCAGAAATTCTTTCTTGTATCAGCCCCAGCATTTT. Its translation is CASRNSFLYQPQHF. The chain couples TRBV28 to TRBJ1-5, with D unclear. The CDR3 runs to 14 residues. The germline CDR1 and CDR2 sequences are MDHEN and SYDVKM. V was pared by 6 bases and J by 5 bases, with 14 bases between.

The sample holds one count of this clone. The chain combines TRBV27 with TRBJ2-6; D remains unclear. Trimming cost V 10 bases and J 1 base, with 11 bases left between them. CDR3 length: 14 amino acids. The V gene's germline CDR1 is MNHEY and CDR2 SMNVEV (reference sequence). In nucleotides, the CDR3 is TGTGCCAAGATGCCGCCTTCTGGGGCCAACGTCCTGACTTTC. This encodes CAKMPPSGANVLTF.

The V call is TRBV3-1 (or the pseudogene TRBV3-2), the J call TRBJ2-3; 7 bases are a match to TRBD1. J was trimmed by 2 bases and V by 4 bases; bases with no gene match: 9. CDR1 LGHDT and CDR2 YNNKEL come from the germline V gene (reference sequence). This CDR3 has 16 amino acids. The DNA of the CDR3 is TGTGCCAGCAGCCTAAGACGACAGGGTAACACAGATACGCAGTATTTT. This translates into CASSLRRQGNTDTQYF.

The chain joins TRBV28 to TRBJ1-1, with D unclear. V lost 2 bases to trimming and J lost 6 bases, with 7 bases between them. Per germline, CDR1 MDHEN and CDR2 SYDVKM. The CDR3 is made up of 12 amino acids. In nucleotides, the CDR3 is TGTGCCAGCAGTTTAACCCGACCTGAAGCTTTCTTT. Translated: CASSLTRPEAFF.

The J gene is TRBJ2-1, the V gene TRBV5-5; the D is unclear. This CDR3 has 14 amino acids. V lost 4 bases, J lost 3 bases, and 11 bases lay in between. Per germline, CDR1 SGHKS and CDR2 YYEKEE (reference sequence). For the CDR3, the DNA is TGTGCCAGCAGCCCGTACTCTCGCTACAATGAGCAGTTCTTC. This translates into CASSPYSRYNEQFF.

The chain carries TRBV10-3 and TRBJ2-7; D is undetermined. CDR1 ENHRY and CDR2 SYGVKD come from the germline V gene. The CDR3 consists of 16 residues. The V gene lost 3 bases and the J gene lost 7 bases, with 22 bases spanning the gap. The CDR3 loop reads CAISEGVSGGRREQYF. In DNA form, the CDR3 reads TGTGCCATCAGTGAAGGTGTGTCGGGTGGTCGGCGAGAGCAGTACTTC.

There are a few counts of this clone. The CDR3 loop reads CASSYTGGSGETQYF. CDR3 sequence (DNA): TGTGCCAGCAGCTATACAGGGGGGTCCGGGGAGACCCAGTACTTC. The chain uses TRBV7-9 and TRBJ2-5, with 8 bases matching TRBD1. Germline CDR1 SEHNR, CDR2 FQNEAQ (reference sequence). V trimming: 4 bases; J trimming: 5 bases; junction bases outside the gene matches: 9. CDR3 size: 15 residues.

This sequence joins TRBV6-2 or TRBV6-3 and TRBJ2-2, with D uncertain. V was trimmed by 2 bases and J by 9 bases, leaving 7 bases between them. Germline CDR1 and CDR2: MNHEY and SVGEGT. The CDR3 has 12 amino acids. The CDR3, as DNA: TGTGCCAGCAGTTACGACCGTAGGGAGCTGTTTTTT. This gives the protein CASSYDRRELFF.

This chain connects TRBV2 to TRBJ1-5; TRBD1 is a possible D gene (6 bases). The CDR3 consists of 14 residues. CDR1 and CDR2 (germline): SNHLY, FYNNEI. V lost 4 bases to trimming and J lost 3 bases, with 10 bases between them. CDR3 nucleotide sequence: TGTGCCAGCAGTGTGGGGACAACCAATCAGCCCCAGCATTTT. As protein: CASSVGTTNQPQHF.

This chain uses TRBV23-1 with TRBJ2-2; D is ambiguous. TRBV23-1 is classed as an ORF, of uncertain function. This CDR3 is 12 amino acids long. Between the trimmed V and J ends, which lost 2 bases and 2 bases, there was a span of 0 bases. The CDR3 loop reads CASSQNTGELFF. CDR3 DNA: TGCGCCAGCAGTCAAAACACCGGGGAGCTGTTTTTT.

V gene TRBV19 combines with J gene TRBJ1-1; D may be TRBD1 (6 bases). The germline V gene encodes CDR1 LNHDA and CDR2 SQIVND (reference sequence). The V end lost 3 bases, the J end lost 3 bases, and 17 bases lay between the germline ends. CDR3 length equals 16 residues. CDR3 DNA: TGTGCCAGTAGTATTGGACGGAGAGGGGGTGACACTGAAGCTTTCTTT. Translating it yields CASSIGRRGGDTEAFF.

The chain recombines TRBV30 with TRBJ2-3; TRBD1 might be the D (6 bases). Between the trimmed V and J ends, which lost 2 bases and 0 bases, there was a span of 12 bases. Germline assignment: CDR1 GTSNPN and CDR2 SVGIG (reference sequence). The CDR3 has 15 amino acids. CDR3 DNA sequence: TGTGCCTGGAGTTCCGGGACAAGAAGCACAGATACGCAGTATTTT. As protein: CAWSSGTRSTDTQYF.

This chain joins TRBV5-8 and TRBJ1-6; TRBD1 might be the D (5 bases). In germline, CDR1 is SGHTS, CDR2 YDEGEE. V was clipped by 0 bases and J by 10 bases, with 17 bases between them. This CDR3 has 16 residues. Here the CDR3 reads CASSLDPRQRGSPLHF. The CDR3 bases are TGTGCCAGCAGCTTGGATCCCCGGCAGAGGGGCTCACCCCTCCACTTT.

This chain links TRBV7-9 with TRBJ1-1; TRBD1 matches at 11 bases. Per germline, CDR1 SEHNR and CDR2 FQNEAQ (reference sequence). Trimming removed 5 bases from V and 1 base from J; junction bases left unmatched: 3. The CDR3 has 15 amino acids. The CDR3 bases are TGTGCCAGCAGCCGCGGACAGGGGGCGAACACTGAAGCTTTCTTT. Translation gives CASSRGQGANTEAFF.

This clone was found once. The chain combines TRBV7-2 with TRBJ2-5, with D perhaps matching TRBD2 (5 bases). Trimming cost V 0 bases and J 2 bases, with 7 bases left between them. The CDR3 extends over 14 amino acids. Germline lookup yields CDR1 SGHTA and CDR2 FQGNSA. This CDR3 is CASSLATGQETQYF. The CDR3 DNA follows: TGTGCCAGCAGCTTAGCGACGGGGCAAGAGACCCAGTACTTC.

This clone was counted a few times. This rearrangement joins TRBV5-5 to TRBJ1-3; D not certain. This CDR3 region has 16 residues. The germline V gene has CDR1 SGHKS and CDR2 YYEKEE (reference sequence). With 3 bases removed from V and 0 bases from J, the gap between germline ends came to 13 bases. Here the CDR3 reads CASSSFPGSSGNTIYF. DNA of the CDR3: TGTGCCAGCAGCTCCTTCCCCGGCAGCTCTGGAAACACCATATATTTT.

The chain carries TRBV6-5 and TRBJ1-5; D is unclear. Trimming took off 6 bases at V and 0 bases at J, with 12 bases between the two ends. This CDR3 is built from 15 residues. CDR1 is MNHEY and CDR2 is SVGAGI in the germline V gene. This chain's CDR3 is CASRPRGVSNQPQHF. CDR3 coding DNA: TGTGCCAGCAGACCCCGTGGGGTTAGCAATCAGCCCCAGCATTTT.

This rearrangement joins TRBV5-1 to TRBJ1-5; 10 bases match TRBD1. Germline loops: CDR1 SGHRS, CDR2 YFSETQ. Trimming at V came to 0 bases and at J to 0 bases, leaving 3 bases not matched to a gene. The CDR3 has 17 amino acids. The CDR3 spells CASSLGTGGYSNQPQHF. CDR3 sequence (DNA): TGCGCCAGCAGCTTGGGGACAGGGGGTTATAGCAATCAGCCCCAGCATTTT.

CDR3 residues: CASSFTTGNTEAFF. CDR3 DNA: TGTGCCAGCAGCTTCACGACAGGGAACACTGAAGCTTTCTTT. The rearrangement joins TRBV9 to TRBJ1-1, with D perhaps TRBD1 (6 bases). The V and J ends lost 4 bases and 1 base respectively, with 11 bases between them. CDR1 and CDR2 from the germline V gene are SGDLS and YYNGEE. The CDR3 runs 14 residues.

The V gene is TRBV27, the J gene TRBJ2-3; D is perhaps TRBD1 (7 bases). This CDR3 is 19 amino acids long. Trimming stripped 8 bases from V and 0 bases from J, with 27 bases between. Germline V gives CDR1 MNHEY, CDR2 SMNVEV (reference sequence). For the CDR3, the DNA is TGTGCCAGCCGGGGGTCCGGAGGGGGCGCAGTATTTAGCACAGATACGCAGTATTTT. Amino acids: CASRGSGGGAVFSTDTQYF.

The CDR3 DNA sequence: TGCGGGTCGAACAGGGGTCGCACTGAAGCTTTCTTT. It encodes CGSNRGRTEAFF. The chain uses TRBV23-1 and TRBJ1-1; 7 bases are shared with TRBD1. TRBV23-1 is an ORF; its function is uncertain. The CDR3 loop spans 12 amino acids.

This rearrangement joins TRBV12-3 or TRBV12-4 to TRBJ2-5, with D possibly matching TRBD2 (6 bases). CDR3 length equals 13 residues. V gave up 4 bases and J gave up 4 bases, with 10 bases separating them. The CDR3 coding sequence is TGTGCCAGCAGTTCCGGGGGTCGAGAGACCCAGTACTTC. This translates into CASSSGGRETQYF.

J is TRBJ2-7 and V is TRBV11-1; D is uncertain. The CDR3 is made up of 14 amino acids. Germline lookup yields CDR1 SGHAT and CDR2 FQDESV (reference sequence). V gave up 1 base and J gave up 3 bases, with 10 bases separating them. The CDR3: CASSLEVKGYEQYF. CDR3 in DNA: TGTGCCAGCAGCTTAGAGGTCAAGGGCTACGAGCAGTACTTC. Filled out from reference TRBV11-1 and TRBJ2-7, the complete variable domain reads EAEVAQSPRYKITEKSQAVAFWCDPISGHATLYWYRQILGQGPELLVQFQDESVVDDSQLPKDRFSAERLKGVDSTLKIQPAELGDSAMYLCASSLEVKGYEQYFGPGTRLTVT.

The chain employs TRBV6-1 and TRBJ1-2, with a possible D match to TRBD1 (6 bases). This CDR3 is 14 amino acids long. Trimming removed 2 bases from V and 4 bases from J, with 11 bases in between. CDR1 MNHNS and CDR2 SASEGT come from the germline V gene. CDR3 loop: CASSELQQGYGYTF. CDR3 nucleotides: TGTGCCAGCAGTGAACTCCAACAGGGCTATGGCTACACCTTC.

The V gene is TRBV5-8, the J gene TRBJ1-2; 8 nucleotides agree with TRBD1. Germline V gene sequence: CDR1 SGHTS, CDR2 YDEGEE. The CDR3 sequence is 15 residues long. The V segment lost 4 bases and the J segment 5 bases; nucleotides outside the gene matches: 10. CDR3 nucleotides: TGTGCCAGCAGCCCGGCCCGGACAGGGTTTTATGGCTACACCTTC. Its translation: CASSPARTGFYGYTF.

This chain uses TRBV28 with TRBJ1-4; 9 bases fit TRBD1. The V segment lost 2 bases and the J segment 7 bases; nucleotides outside the gene matches: 8. The CDR3 sequence is 16 residues long. Germline-derived CDR1 and CDR2 are MDHEN and SYDVKM. The CDR3 coding sequence is TGTGCCAGCAGTTTAGTCTCACCGGGACAGGGTGAAAAACTGTTTTTT. This codes for CASSLVSPGQGEKLFF.

The V call is TRBV21-1, the J call TRBJ2-2; the table's D call, TRBD1, was not checked against the DNA. TRBV21-1 is reported as a pseudogene. The length of the CDR3 is 17 residues. In nucleotides, the CDR3 is TGTGCCAGCAGCATAAATGGTGACATAGCGAACACCGGGGAGCTGTTTTTT. Protein sequence: CASSINGDIANTGELFF.

The rearrangement joins TRBV5-1 to TRBJ1-2; TRBD1 might be the D (6 bases). The germline V gene has CDR1 SGHRS and CDR2 YFSETQ. With 1 base removed from V and 4 bases from J, the gap between germline ends came to 11 bases. CDR3 length: 14 amino acids. CDR3 bases: TGCGCCAGCAGCTTGCAGGACAGTTCCTATGGCTACACCTTC. This translates into CASSLQDSSYGYTF.

The genes are TRBV7-8 and TRBJ1-6; TRBD1 is a possible D gene (6 bases). Per germline, CDR1 SGHVS and CDR2 FQNEAQ. The CDR3 is 14 amino acids. The V and J ends lost 6 bases and 7 bases respectively, with 13 bases between them. The CDR3 loop is CASRQTGQNSPLHF. For the CDR3, the DNA is TGTGCCAGCAGACAAACAGGGCAGAATTCACCCCTCCACTTT.

The rearrangement links TRBV5-1 to TRBJ1-2; D uncertain. Deletions cut 4 bases from V and 8 bases from J, with 12 bases between. This CDR3 has 12 residues. Germline loops: CDR1 SGHRS, CDR2 YFSETQ. Here the CDR3 reads CASSPSESGYTF. CDR3 coding DNA: TGCGCCAGCAGCCCCAGTGAATCGGGCTACACCTTC.